This T cell receptor beta chain emerged from a study of cytomegalovirus exposure and HLA in healthy donors (dated by TCRdb to 2016 to 2017). Notes on the research overall: According to an earlier analysis of 587 of the donors, about 179 million T cells yielded 117 million unique TCR beta sequences and approximately 300 Gb of sequence data. An early release covering just under 650 HLA-typed donors comprised roughly 300 gigabases of sequencing data and around 86 million unique TCR sequences. Of the roughly 400 genotyped donors, 81% were placed in the genetic ancestry cluster associated with self-reported Caucasian donors. The study was designed to test whether signatures of past pathogen exposure could be identified by cataloging public T cell receptors. Using immunosequencing, the study profiled T cell repertoires from 666 subjects and related those repertoires to cytomegalovirus serostatus. In addition to the first cohort of about 650 subjects, a separate validation cohort of approximately 130 different subjects was used. High-throughput TCR immunosequencing, statistical association of individual TCRs with disease status, and machine learning were combined to predict cytomegalovirus infection status. A later analysis re-examined previously published TCR beta repertoires from about 670 donors and added high-resolution HLA genotyping to investigate patterns of TCR occurrence. In the later analysis, no new phenotypic data were used to find candidate immune exposures; instead, reliance was placed on TCR beta sequences and their occurrence across donors. To decide whether each TCR beta V gene segment behaved as functional or pseudogenic, an earlier analysis of some 580 of the donors relied on high-throughput TCR beta sequencing. Donor age, sex, ethnicity and CMV serostatus were collected together with the repertoire data. Genome-wide SNP genotypes for about 55% of the 666 donors were used in a later genetic analysis, which treated that subset as a discovery cohort. All discovery cohort repertoires had been generated on a single sequencing platform. HLA typing covered class I and class II loci at four-digit resolution. The number of donors typed differed by locus, with roughly 620-630 for A, B, C, DRB1 and DQB1, approximately 500 for DQA1, about 610 for DPA1, and approximately 470 for DPB1. Roughly 5 DR-DQ haplotypes were handled as single units for association and clustering, since linkage in the cohort was strong. Across about 380 genotyped donors of the cohort, an average of roughly 230,000 unique TCR beta nucleotide sequences per donor were sequenced, and roughly 17% of those sequences were non-productive. Results the study describes overall, beyond this receptor: A later analysis found that HLA-associated TCR beta chains were more clonally expanded and had lower generation probabilities than equally common non-associated chains. While some public TCRs were present in many individuals, most TCR sequences turned up only very rarely across donors. Assigning TCR associations to individual alleles was difficult when HLA alleles, especially DR and DQ, strongly co-occurred. The sequencing pipeline was judged likely to have produced a cluster of highly shared sequence variants as a technical artifact. In the study, approximately 160 TCR beta chains were listed as associated with cytomegalovirus. Linkage disequilibrium might explain the correlated functional status among segregating V segments, but an unknown experimental factor could not be excluded. A later analysis found that TCR association rates varied across HLA loci, with DRB1 alleles showing the most associated TCRs and HLA-C alleles the fewest. In vitro tests confirmed that three of the cytomegalovirus-associated TCR beta chains recognize cytomegalovirus antigens. The presence/absence analyses assumed that sequencing depth was roughly uniform across donors, and that assumption may not be true. Several of the top co-occurrence clusters appeared to be linked to parvovirus B19, influenza, CMV and Epstein-Barr virus, according to a later analysis. The classifier was reported to diagnose cytomegalovirus status with high specificity and sensitivity in both the original and validation cohorts. According to a later analysis, most CMV-associated TCR beta chains appeared to be HLA-restricted, and the HLA associations seemed to be driven largely by CMV exposure. A further reported finding was that TCR beta sequences accurately predicted the HLA-A and HLA-B alleles for most subjects in the first cohort. Some IMGT-functional V segments, including TRBV6-2 and TRBV6-3, could not be told apart with the 87-base-pair reads, so those segments were excluded. A later genetic analysis reported fewer N-insertions in productive TCRs among donors in an Asian-associated ancestry cluster than the roughly 620-donor mean. According to the authors, the approach could potentially be generalized to other disease states and immunological phenotypes. For the cohort, immune exposure information was limited to CMV serostatus. Because HLA typing was unavailable for some donors at each locus, only the typed subset was used in association tests. Because counts were too low, more than 15 rarely observed V segments, including chromosome 9 orphons, were excluded from the earlier analysis of around 640 of the donors. An earlier analysis of approximately 600 of the donors showed that most TCR beta V segments appeared in productive rearrangements either about 87% or about 30% of the time, which broadly matched IMGT annotations. The cohort was sequenced for TCR beta chains only, and without alpha or paired-chain data the features that could be detected were limited. V-gene and J-gene trimming of TCR beta chains was associated with a missense DCLRE1C variant in a later genetic analysis, and the association was replicated in an independent cohort. A later analysis associated around 16,000 TCR beta sequences with specific HLA alleles at a false discovery rate of 0.05.

The cohort comprised some 680 healthy bone marrow donors. At the time of sampling, all cohort members were nominally healthy, though unrecorded immune exposures were likely present. The donor tested CMV seronegative and was one of the 352 seronegative cohort members. Every donor gave a peripheral blood sample, and the peripheral blood mononuclear cells from that sample were used for TCR beta sequencing. Genomic DNA extraction from the blood cell samples was performed with the Qiagen DNeasy Blood Extraction Kit. Turning to this clone: It lacks a known antigen. Base-call qualities are not available, and no considerably larger clone is one nucleotide away.

Library preparation was by the immunoSEQ multiplex PCR assay. For the multiplex PCR, a mixture combining 60 forward primers for TCR Vbeta segments and 13 reverse primers for TCR Jbeta segments was used. The CDR3 region of rearranged TCR beta genes was amplified from genomic DNA by a multiplex PCR assay. Amplified TCR beta libraries were sequenced as 87-base-pair reads on the Illumina HiSeq System. The original methods were these. Across the 666 repertoires, a later analysis counted roughly 84 million unique TCR beta chains, roughly 11 million of which were shared by at least two donors. Raw reads were error-corrected and collapsed into unique sequences with a nearest-neighbor algorithm that merged closely related sequences to remove PCR and sequencing errors. Alignment of CDR3 sequences to IMGT reference sequences was used to assign V, D and J gene segments. For a sequence to be retained, at least a six-nucleotide match to both a V gene segment and a J gene segment was required. Rearrangements were called productive when the CDR3 lacked stop codons and stayed in frame with V and J; all others were non-productive. CDR3 was defined by IMGT convention, running from the second conserved V-encoded cysteine to the conserved J-encoded phenylalanine. In an earlier analysis of around 640 of the donors, sequences lacking an unambiguous match to a single V gene segment were excluded. An earlier analysis of approximately 590 of the donors called V segments functional above 56.7% productive rearrangements and segregating when the between-donor standard deviation exceeded 5%. To diagnose cytomegalovirus status from the catalog of TCR beta chain sequences, a statistical classification framework was built. In a later analysis, TCR nucleotide sequences were compared against IMGT/GENE-DB human TR gene sequences so that V and J genes could be assigned. In a later analysis, CDR3 sequences and most-parsimonious VDJ recombination scenarios were assigned using the TCRdist pipeline. In a later analysis, every TCR beta chain was defined by the combination of its CDR3 amino acid sequence and its V-gene family, and reads without a unique V-gene family were dropped. As a way to deal with suspected cross-contamination and a sequencing artifact, a later analysis dropped 450 to 600 nucleotide sequences that were highly shared and had low generation probability. A later analysis calculated a clonal expansion index for each public chain from normalized within-repertoire ranks of inferred template counts. A later analysis computed generation probabilities with a VDJ recombination model fitted to out-of-frame rearrangements, and checked the results against IGoR. In a later analysis, TCR-TCR, TCR-HLA and TCR-CMV co-occurrence was scored with hypergeometric tests, and a repertoire-size bias correction was applied to TCR pairs. To estimate false discovery rates, a later analysis permuted the HLA or CMV assignments 20 times. In a later analysis, co-occurring TCRs were grouped using DBSCAN, and TCRdist sequence similarity was added for clustering within HLA-allele-positive subsets. Repertoires with fewer than 30,000 or more than 120,000 public chains were left out of co-occurrence clustering, as were five repertoires with anomalous nucleotide sharing. In its TCRdb copy, this immuneACCESS table keeps in-frame sequences only and misses some clones. Where compared with another copy, unresolved V genes explain less than half of these, and the others have no known cause. From that table come the V and J calls and clone size; the DNA was used to work out D and trimming. A total of about 150,000 clones appear in this sample, 65% to 85% of them only once. 1.5% of the sample belongs to the ten largest clones.

From a lookup of the germline V gene, CDR1 and CDR2 are MNHEY and SVGAGI. V is cut by 6 bases and J by 0 bases, and the space between the germline ends is 12 bases. The CDR3 goes from the cysteine to the phenylalanine over 15 residues. Solely the CDR3 DNA is kept, with 45 bases framed from the first base. This clonotype originated in a woman under 30 in good health and CMV-seronegative. The rearrangement combines TRBV6-5 with TRBJ1-3, with an unclear D gene assignment. Sequenced: PBMCs. The nucleotides are TGTGCCAGCAGACCTACGGGGAGCTCTGGAAACACCATATATTTT. This encodes CASRPTGSSGNTIYF.